These 8 T cell receptor beta chains were all obtained from the same sample, sequenced in a study of T cells in Graves' hyperthyroidism and ophthalmopathy (dated by TCRdb to the late 2010s). The receptor library was made with multiplex PCR. Sequencing took place on an Illumina HiSeq 2000. TCR beta CDR3 regions were amplified from RNA transcripts. For the first round of RT-PCR on the TCR CDR3, the HTBI primer set was used together with the Qiagen OneStep RT-PCR kit. TCRdb cleaned the public reads at Q25 with fastp, built clones with MiXCR and kept in-frame beta chains. Duplicate CDR3 protein sequences are folded into a single record with the most common DNA and genes. A total of about 380,000 distinct CDR3 sequences appear in this sample, roughly 14% of them only once. The ten largest clonotypes hold around 20% of the sample. The sequencing input was blood. These receptors were obtained from a man aged 25 to 40 with Graves' hyperthyroidism that later progressed to Graves' ophthalmopathy.

This clonotype was counted ten times or more. V is TRBV7-8 and J is TRBJ1-3, with 8 positions matching TRBD1. Looked up from germline, CDR1 is SGHVS and CDR2 is FQNEAQ. CDR3 length equals 15 residues. Trimming took 5 bases from V and 1 from J; bases not matched to a gene: 4. CDR3 sequence (DNA): TGTGCCAGCAGCCTGACAGGGGAATCTGGAAACACCATATATTTT. Protein sequence: CASSLTGESGNTIYF.

In this sample, this clonotype turned up a few times. The V and J genes are TRBV7-9 and TRBJ2-7, with 10 positions matching TRBD1. The CDR3 extends over 16 amino acids. The germline CDR1 and CDR2 sequences are SEHNR and FQNEAQ (reference sequence). Trimming at V came to 1 base and at J to 4 bases, leaving 7 bases not matched to a gene. The CDR3 bases are TGTGCCAGCAGCTTAGGACGGGGACAGGGGTCTTACGAGCAGTACTTC. It translates to CASSLGRGQGSYEQYF.

This clonotype was found a few times. The rearrangement links TRBV7-2 to TRBJ2-1, with D possibly matching TRBD2 (5 bases). This CDR3 spans 15 amino acids. CDR1 is SGHTA, CDR2 FQGNSA, per germline. The V gene lost 3 bases and the J gene lost 7 bases, with 16 bases spanning the gap. The CDR3 nucleotides read TGTGCCAGCAGCTTTAGCGAATCGATCCATAATGAGCAGTTCTTC. It is translated as CASSFSESIHNEQFF.

This clonotype came up many times. The V gene is TRBV20-1, the J gene TRBJ2-1; the D is unclear. V lost 5 bases, J lost 8 bases, and 16 bases lay in between. This CDR3 is built from 13 residues. Per germline, CDR1 DFQATT and CDR2 SNEGSKA (reference sequence). The CDR3 protein is CSAPPVSVDEQFF. DNA of the CDR3: TGCAGTGCTCCACCAGTATCGGTCGATGAGCAGTTCTTC.

A note on this clonotype: Germline and junction disagree at one end, which may indicate a read error. V is TRBV18 and J is TRBJ2-2, with 9 bases aligning to TRBD1. Germline assignment: CDR1 KGHSH and CDR2 LQKENI. This CDR3 region has 17 residues. CDR3 in amino acids: CASSPPGQGTNTGELFF. The CDR3 region has the DNA TGTGCCAGCTCGCCACCGGGACAGGGTACGAACACCGGGGAGCTGTTTTTT.

This clonotype was seen at least ten times. The chain carries TRBV7-9 and TRBJ2-5; 7 nucleotides align to TRBD2. CDR3 length: 14 amino acids. V gave up 5 bases and J gave up 5 bases; unmatched junction bases: 8. The germline CDR1 and CDR2 sequences are SEHNR and FQNEAQ (reference sequence). CDR3 sequence: CASSPAGERETQYF. The DNA for the CDR3 is TGTGCCAGCAGCCCCGCGGGGGAGAGGGAGACCCAGTACTTC.

This clonotype was detected many times. The chain combines TRBV7-8 with TRBJ2-1; 8 positions agree with TRBD1. The CDR3 loop spans 15 amino acids. V was pared by 2 bases and J by 3 bases, with 3 bases of the junction left unmatched. Per germline, CDR1 SGHVS and CDR2 FQNEAQ. CDR3 sequence (DNA): TGTGCCAGCAGCTTATATGGACAGGGCTACAATGAGCAGTTCTTC. It specifies CASSLYGQGYNEQFF.

This clonotype was counted ten times or more. V usage is TRBV7-4 and J usage is TRBJ2-7; 11 nucleotides agree with TRBD2. The CDR3 sequence is 16 residues long. Germline V gene lookup returns CDR1 SGHVT and CDR2 SQSDAQ. The J segment lost 2 bases and the V segment lost 1 base, leaving 4 bases of the junction unmatched. CDR3 nucleotides: TGTGCCAGCAGCTTAGGACTAGCGGGGATAACCTACGAGCAGTACTTC. Amino acids: CASSLGLAGITYEQYF.